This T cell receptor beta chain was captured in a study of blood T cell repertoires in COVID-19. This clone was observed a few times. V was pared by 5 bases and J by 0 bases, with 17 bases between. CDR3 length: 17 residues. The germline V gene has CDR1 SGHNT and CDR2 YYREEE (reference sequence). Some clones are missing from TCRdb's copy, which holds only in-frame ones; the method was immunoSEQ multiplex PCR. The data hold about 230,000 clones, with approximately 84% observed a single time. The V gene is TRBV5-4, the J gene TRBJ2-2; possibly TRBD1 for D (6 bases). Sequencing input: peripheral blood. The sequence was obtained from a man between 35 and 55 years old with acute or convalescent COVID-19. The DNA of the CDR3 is TGTGCCAGCAGGAAGAAAACAGGGACCCCGAACACCGGGGAGCTGTTTTTT. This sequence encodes CASRKKTGTPNTGELFF.